This T cell receptor beta chain was recovered during a study of breast tumors, draining lymph nodes, adjacent tissues. Whole-study results and caveats: Luminal-like breast cancer showed significantly higher tumor–nontumor repertoire similarity than basal-like. Compared with lymph nodes, tumors were less diverse; compared with nontumor tissue, more.

TCRdb called the multiplex PCR reads again in MiXCR, with one record for every CDR3 protein. The profile shows about 31,000 distinct CDR3 sequences, approximately 63% of them singletons. This clonotype is medium-sized (0.01 to 0.1%). Its antigen is not identified. Germline loops: CDR1 MNHNS, CDR2 SASEGT. This CDR3 comprises 16 residues. V was shortened by 6 bases and J by 8 bases, with 23 bases between the two germline ends. This sequence originates from a female donor with breast cancer. Some clones in this sample may be carry-over from other donors' samples. Sequenced sample: breast tumor tissue. The chain is built from TRBV6-1 and TRBJ2-1; maybe TRBD2 (7 bases). The CDR3 here is CASRGLGAGEGDEQFF. CDR3 sequence (DNA): TGTGCCAGCAGGGGCCTAGGGGCGGGAGAGGGGGATGAGCAGTTCTTC.